This T cell receptor beta chain originates from a study of T cells in localized non-small cell lung cancer (dated by TCRdb to the early 2020s). Looking at the study overall: T cell repertoires of fewer than 250 early-stage NSCLC patients were analyzed, with tumors being compared against uninvolved tumor-adjacent lungs. A mean age of 66.3 years was recorded for the NSCLC patients, of whom 120 to 150 were male and 95 to 110 were female. The cohort comprised a few hundred treatment-naïve NSCLC patients with resected, localized lung tumors.

As for this clone: Its cognate antigen has yet to be identified. No base-level quality is on record; no much larger clone is a single base apart.

The immunoSEQ Assay was used to sequence TCR beta CDR3 regions from DNA. The paper's data handling went like this. T cell density was computed as TCR beta template counts normalized to usable DNA estimated by amplifying housekeeping genes. Richness was estimated with the preseqR package, extrapolating to 400,000 templates for PBMC samples and 120,000 templates for tissue samples. Clonality was defined by subtracting Pielou's evenness from one. Differential abundance testing on productive amino-acid clonotypes, with a minimum total count of 5 and an alpha of 0.1, was used to identify tissue-enriched TCRs. Repertoire overlap between compartments was quantified with the Jaccard Index and Morisita Overlap Index. GLIPH grouped TCR beta CDR3s together with public tetramer-defined viral CDR3s, and a viral motif had to include at least three viral sequences and show V-gene enrichment. This is the immuneACCESS table as TCRdb keeps it, with only in-frame sequences that have V and J called. A part of the clones is gone; compared with another copy, unresolved V genes explain less than half, and the rest is unexplained. The DNA gave D and trimming, while V, J and clone size come from that table. The sample table records roughly 24,000 clones; 86% of these occur just once. The ten largest make up 1.1% of the sample.

At diagnosis, peripheral blood, uninvolved tumor-adjacent lung and tumor were collected and were preserved as a mix of fresh-frozen and FFPE material. For TCR repertoire profiling, blood samples were analyzed as peripheral blood mononuclear cells. Overall study results and their limits: Longer overall survival was associated with higher blood T cell density, whereas shorter survival was associated with higher adjacent-lung clonality. Of the top 100 tumor clones, a median of about 53 were detected in paired uninvolved adjacent lung; roughly 29 were also among that lung's top 100. Since the design was exploratory, TCR variables were selected using unadjusted p-values with no false-discovery rate correction. The highest T cell clonality was observed in uninvolved tumor-adjacent lung, where clonality exceeded that of tumor, suggesting that antigenic responses were more focused in uninvolved tumor-adjacent lung. Because multi-region tumor sequencing was not performed, intratumor heterogeneity could not be ruled out.

From the cysteine up to the phenylalanine, the CDR3 has a length of 14 residues. Just CDR3 DNA is preserved here, 42 bases in frame from base 1. CDR1 and CDR2, per the germline V gene (reference sequence), are WNHNN and SYGVQD. V is shortened by 11 bases, J by 1 base, and the region joining them spans 15 bases. The receptor was derived from a woman between 40 and 69 years old with stage I lung adenocarcinoma. The input for sequencing was peripheral blood, taken before any cancer treatment. This sequence uses TRBV10-1 and TRBJ1-5; a weak D assignment points to TRBD1 (5 bases agree). The CDR3: CADRPNGSNQPQHF. The sequenced DNA is TGCGCCGACAGACCCAACGGGAGCAATCAGCCCCAGCATTTT.